This entry lists 28 T cell receptor beta chains sequenced from one sample in a study of neurological immune-mediated disorders. MiXCR, applied by TCRdb to the 5' RACE reads, yields one record per CDR3 protein. The data contain tens of thousands of distinct CDR3 sequences, approximately 3.5% of them singletons. Sequenced: PBMCs. These receptor sequences come from a woman between 45 and 60 years old with multiple sclerosis.

This clonotype has at least ten counts. This chain uses TRBV20-1 with TRBJ2-7, with D perhaps TRBD1 or TRBD2 (6 bases each). Deletions cut 5 bases from V and 3 bases from J, with 20 bases between. The germline V gene encodes CDR1 DFQATT and CDR2 SNEGSKA (reference sequence). There are 15 residues in the CDR3. CDR3 nucleotide sequence: TGCAGTGCTCTAGCACCGGGGGCCTCTCTCTACGAGCAGTACTTC. Translated, it gives CSALAPGASLYEQYF.

This clonotype has ten or more counts. This rearrangement joins TRBV3-1 to TRBJ2-3; TRBD2 matches 10 bases. V was pared by 2 bases and J by 5 bases, with 4 bases of the junction left unmatched. Germline V lookup: CDR1 LGHDT, CDR2 YNNKEL (reference sequence). The CDR3 totals 15 residues. The CDR3 sequence is CASSQLAGVGDTQYF. For the CDR3, the DNA is TGTGCCAGCAGCCAACTAGCGGGGGTGGGAGATACGCAGTATTTT.

This clonotype came up many times. The gene calls are TRBV20-1 and TRBJ2-1; D is perhaps TRBD2 (6 bases). V was clipped by 0 bases and J by 3 bases, with 12 bases between them. The CDR3 length is 15 residues. Germline V CDR1 and CDR2: DFQATT, SNEGSKA (reference sequence). The CDR3 bases are TGCAGTGCTAGAGATCTGGCGGGGATCTACAATGAGCAGTTCTTC. Encoded protein: CSARDLAGIYNEQFF.

This clonotype has only a few counts. This could be a read error, since a much larger clone is one nucleotide away. The chain links TRBV7-2 to TRBJ2-2; 8 nucleotides line up with TRBD2. Germline-derived CDR1 and CDR2 are SGHTA and FQGNSA. The CDR3 length is 15 residues. This CDR3 reads CVSSSPSGGPRELFF. The CDR3 region has the DNA TGTGTCAGCAGCTCCCCGAGCGGGGGACCCCGGGAGCTGTTTTTT.

This clonotype was counted at least ten times. The chain is built from TRBV20-1 and TRBJ2-3; D not resolved. The germline gives CDR1 DFQATT, CDR2 SNEGSKA (reference sequence). CDR3 length equals 13 residues. V was pared by 0 bases and J by 4 bases, with 8 bases between. The CDR3 loop reads CSARDSFSDTQYF. The CDR3, as DNA: TGCAGTGCTAGAGATTCATTCTCAGATACGCAGTATTTT.

This clonotype was counted ten times or more. The chain has TRBV13 and TRBJ1-1; 8 bases are shared with TRBD1. V shed 1 base and J 3 bases; nucleotides not matched to a gene: 7. Germline V gene sequence: CDR1 PRHDT, CDR2 FYEKMQ (reference sequence). This CDR3 is 16 amino acids long. This CDR3 is CASSLESRGLDTEAFF. CDR3 in DNA: TGTGCCAGCAGCTTAGAGTCCAGGGGGCTCGACACTGAAGCTTTCTTT.

This sequence joins TRBV5-1 and TRBJ2-2; TRBD2 agrees at 9 bases. There are 15 residues in the CDR3. V lost 1 base to trimming and J lost 6 bases; unmatched junction nucleotides: 4. From germline, CDR1 is SGHRS and CDR2 YFSETQ. CDR3 amino acids: CASSLLAGGPGELFF. Written as DNA, the CDR3 is TGCGCCAGCAGCTTGTTGGCGGGGGGGCCCGGGGAGCTGTTTTTT.

There are many counts of this clonotype. The chain recombines TRBV10-3 with TRBJ2-1; a possible D gene is TRBD1 (5 bases). The V and J ends lost 6 bases and 10 bases respectively, with 13 bases between them. The CDR3 consists of 12 residues. Germline CDR1 ENHRY, CDR2 SYGVKD. The CDR3 here is CAIRQGQNEQFF. Written as DNA, the CDR3 is TGTGCCATCAGACAAGGACAAAACGAGCAGTTCTTC.

There are many counts of this clonotype. As DNA, the CDR3 is TGTGCCAGCAGTTTTTTGACCCGTAAAGAGACCCAGTACTTC. Translated: CASSFLTRKETQYF. This chain connects TRBV12-3 or TRBV12-4 to TRBJ2-5; D ambiguous. The CDR3 extends over 14 amino acids. The ends were cut back, 3 bases at V and 3 bases at J, with 11 bases in the middle.

This clonotype was detected ten times or more. The chain combines TRBV20-1 with TRBJ1-2; D not certain. V was clipped by 1 base and J by 8 bases, with 17 bases between them. Germline V gives CDR1 DFQATT, CDR2 SNEGSKA (reference sequence). CDR3 length: 14 residues. The CDR3 sequence: CSARAGTGFQGYTF. The CDR3 DNA sequence: TGCAGTGCTAGAGCGGGAACTGGGTTTCAAGGCTACACCTTC.

This clonotype has a handful of counts. The V and J genes are TRBV20-1 and TRBJ2-3; D possibly uses TRBD1 or TRBD2 (7 bases each). The V gene lost 4 bases and the J gene lost 7 bases, with 18 bases spanning the gap. In germline, CDR1 is DFQATT, CDR2 SNEGSKA (reference sequence). The CDR3 contains 14 residues. CDR3 sequence: CSANQGGTTNTQYF. The CDR3 DNA reads as TGCAGTGCTAATCAGGGGGGGACTACCAATACGCAGTATTTT.

This clonotype showed up many times. The CDR3 DNA reads TGTGCCAGCTCACGGTCTAGCGGGGGGACGAGCTCCTACGAGCAGTACTTC. This translates into CASSRSSGGTSSYEQYF. The rearrangement links TRBV18 to TRBJ2-7; 11 bases fit TRBD2. Per germline, CDR1 KGHSH and CDR2 LQKENI. With 4 bases clipped from V and 0 bases from J, the junction kept 8 bases outside the gene matches. This CDR3 is built from 17 residues.

This clonotype was counted a few times. A clone one base away is much larger, so this may be a read error. The genes are TRBV15 and TRBJ2-5; TRBD2 agrees at 8 bases. Germline V CDR1 and CDR2: LNHNV, YYDKDF (reference sequence). This CDR3 comprises 13 residues. Here the CDR3 DNA reads TGTGCCACCATCCAGCCCGGGGGGGAGAACCAGTACTTC. This translates into CATIQPGGENQYF.

This clonotype was observed at least ten times. This sequence joins TRBV7-9 and TRBJ2-3; D not certain. V lost 1 base to trimming and J lost 12 bases, with 17 bases between them. This CDR3 is built from 14 residues. CDR1 is SEHNR and CDR2 is FQNEAQ in the germline V gene (reference sequence). DNA of the CDR3: TGTGCCAGCAGCTTAGTTCTTCGACCCATGGTTCAGTATTTT. It yields the protein CASSLVLRPMVQYF.

This clonotype was recorded at least ten times. V gene TRBV7-9 combines with J gene TRBJ2-5, with 7 bases that match TRBD2. V shed 1 base and J 5 bases; nucleotides not matched to a gene: 4. The length of the CDR3 is 14 residues. Germline V gene lookup returns CDR1 SEHNR and CDR2 FQNEAQ (reference sequence). The CDR3 is CASSLVGSGETQYF. DNA of the CDR3: TGTGCCAGCAGCTTAGTGGGTAGCGGGGAGACCCAGTACTTC.

This clonotype has a count of ten or more. The CDR3 bases are TGCAGTGCTAGAACCCCGGGACAGGGGGCAGGCCAGCCCCAGCATTTT. This gives the protein CSARTPGQGAGQPQHF. This chain uses TRBV20-1 with TRBJ1-5, with TRBD1 matching over 12 bases. Germline V lookup: CDR1 DFQATT, CDR2 SNEGSKA (reference sequence). The CDR3 has 16 residues. Losses at the gene ends were 2 bases for V and 7 bases for J; bases not matched to a gene: 9.

This clonotype was observed many times. J is TRBJ1-2 and V is TRBV29-1; 7 bases agree with TRBD1. The germline V gene has CDR1 SQVTM and CDR2 ANQGSEA. CDR3 size: 15 residues. The J segment lost 4 bases and the V segment lost 6 bases, leaving 14 bases of the junction unmatched. The CDR3 here is CSVHGGTAMIYGYTF. In DNA form, the CDR3 reads TGCAGCGTGCACGGTGGGACAGCAATGATCTATGGCTACACCTTC. Using reference TRBV29-1 and TRBJ1-2 for the parts outside the CDR3, the full variable domain is SAVISQKPSRDICQRGTSLTIQCQVDSQVTMMFWYRQQPGQSLTLIATANQGSEATYESGFVIDKFPISRPNLTFSTLTVSNMSPEDSSIYLCSVHGGTAMIYGYTFGSGTRLTVV.

This clonotype was detected ten times or more. This chain connects TRBV5-1 to TRBJ2-7; the D gene is possibly TRBD1 (5 bases). V lost 5 bases to trimming and J lost 4 bases, with 10 bases between them. The germline V gene encodes CDR1 SGHRS and CDR2 YFSETQ. The CDR3 consists of 12 residues. The CDR3 nucleotides are TGCGCCAGCAGACCCGACAGTTACGAGCAGTACTTC. Translation gives CASRPDSYEQYF.

This clonotype was counted many times. The gene calls are TRBV6-5 and TRBJ2-7; D call uncertain. CDR3 length: 11 amino acids. CDR1 is MNHEY and CDR2 is SVGAGI in the germline V gene. V lost 8 bases to trimming and J lost 2 bases, with 7 bases between them. CDR3 sequence reads: CASGDTYEQYF. The CDR3 DNA follows: TGTGCCAGCGGTGATACCTACGAGCAGTACTTC.

This clonotype was picked up many times. CDR3 amino acids: CASTRGGAAYEQYF. Here the CDR3 DNA reads TGCGCCAGCACCCGGGGGGGGGCTGCCTACGAGCAGTACTTC. The chain has TRBV5-1 and TRBJ2-7; 8 nucleotides align to TRBD2. J gave up 2 bases and V 6 bases, and 7 bases lay outside the gene matches. Germline V gene lookup returns CDR1 SGHRS and CDR2 YFSETQ. CDR3 length: 14 amino acids.

This clonotype was counted many times. The chain carries TRBV9 and TRBJ1-1, with D unclear. This CDR3 spans 13 amino acids. V shed 4 bases and J shed 0 bases, with 7 bases lying between them. CDR1 is SGDLS, CDR2 YYNGEE, per germline. CDR3 DNA sequence: TGTGCCAGCAGCCCGGAGATGAACACTGAAGCTTTCTTT. It is translated as CASSPEMNTEAFF.

At least ten counts were recorded for this clonotype. The chain joins TRBV9 to TRBJ2-3; either TRBD1 or TRBD2 may supply D (6 bases each). Trimming cost V 6 bases and J 7 bases, with 12 bases left between them. Germline V gives CDR1 SGDLS, CDR2 YYNGEE. The CDR3 sequence is 12 residues long. The CDR3 bases are TGTGCCAGCACCTCGGGGGCAAATACGCAGTATTTT. Protein product: CASTSGANTQYF.

This clonotype was recorded at least ten times. V is TRBV25-1 and J is TRBJ2-1, with 10 bases aligning to TRBD1. CDR3 size: 12 residues. Per the germline V gene, CDR1 is MGHDK and CDR2 is SYGVNS. Here the CDR3 reads CAAEGQGNEQFF. The CDR3 nucleotides read TGTGCAGCGGAGGGACAGGGGAATGAGCAGTTCTTC.

This clonotype was seen many times. This chain links TRBV12-3 or TRBV12-4 with TRBJ2-1; D remains unclear. Between the trimmed V and J ends, which lost 3 bases and 4 bases, there was a span of 10 bases. This CDR3 comprises 14 residues. The CDR3 protein is CASSLAGSYNEQFF. The CDR3 coding sequence is TGTGCCAGCAGTTTGGCTGGCAGTTACAATGAGCAGTTCTTC.

Ten or more counts support this clonotype. The chain joins TRBV5-1 to TRBJ1-6; D is unclear. Trimming took 3 bases from V and 0 from J, leaving 7 bases between them. This CDR3 has 15 amino acids. The germline gives CDR1 SGHRS, CDR2 YFSETQ. CDR3 bases: TGCGCCAGCAGCTCTGAGAGCTCCTATAATTCACCCCTCCACTTT. Translated: CASSSESSYNSPLHF.

This clonotype was recorded at least ten times. The chain employs TRBV12-3 or TRBV12-4 and TRBJ2-7, with no clear D. V lost 8 bases to trimming and J lost 2 bases, with 10 bases between them. This CDR3 has 12 residues. The CDR3 loop reads CASSNGPYEQYF. CDR3 coding DNA: TGTGCCAGCTCAAACGGGCCCTACGAGCAGTACTTC.

This clonotype was detected many times. V gene TRBV7-8 combines with J gene TRBJ2-7; TRBD2 matches at 7 bases. Germline V CDR1 and CDR2: SGHVS, FQNEAQ. This CDR3 region has 13 residues. The trim removed 7 bases at V and 4 bases at J, leaving 7 bases unmatched. The CDR3 sequence is CASTLGGSYEQYF. The CDR3 DNA reads TGTGCCAGCACCCTCGGGGGGTCTTACGAGCAGTACTTC.

The table lists this clonotype with many counts. The chain is built from TRBV25-1 and TRBJ1-1; a weak D match, TRBD1 (5 bases). CDR1 MGHDK and CDR2 SYGVNS come from the germline V gene. V was clipped by 1 base and J by 1 base, with 13 bases between them. The CDR3 is made up of 16 amino acids. CDR3 amino acids: CASSESNPGENTEAFF. CDR3 coding DNA: TGTGCCAGCAGTGAATCCAATCCGGGGGAGAACACTGAAGCTTTCTTT.